The 5 T cell receptor beta chains listed next were all sequenced from one sample in a study of blood T cell repertoires in COVID-19 (dated by TCRdb to 2020 to 2022). The library was produced with the immunoSEQ multiplex PCR assay. TCRdb obtained this table from immuneACCESS and retained in-frame rearrangements with V and J assigned. These tables miss some clones; where compared with another copy, unresolved V genes account for less than half of the shortfall, and the remainder is unexplained. The sample table shows under 500,000 clones, and around nine tenths are seen once. The ten largest make up approximately 2% of the sample. The sample consisted of PBMCs or T cells enriched from blood (not recorded which). The origin of the receptors is a woman younger than 35 with acute COVID-19.

The V call is TRBV7-9, the J call TRBJ2-3; unclear D gene. Germline CDR1 and CDR2: SEHNR and FQNEAQ (reference sequence). This CDR3 region has 14 residues. V lost 8 bases to trimming and J lost 2 bases, with 14 bases between them. CDR3 region: CASASLNFTDTQYF. The DNA for the CDR3 is TGTGCCAGCGCGTCCTTGAACTTCACAGATACGCAGTATTTT.

This sequence joins TRBV7-6 and TRBJ1-1; TRBD1 matches at 9 bases. This CDR3 is built from 16 residues. Unmatched junction bases numbered 6, after V lost 3 bases and J lost 1 base. Looked up from germline, CDR1 is SGHVS and CDR2 is FNYEAQ. Here the CDR3 DNA reads TGTGCCAGCAGCTTCGAACCGGGACAGGGGAACACTGAAGCTTTCTTT. The encoded protein is CASSFEPGQGNTEAFF.

The V gene is TRBV7-9, the J gene TRBJ1-2; D is unresolved. Trimming left V 5 bases short and J 6 bases short, with 13 bases between. CDR3 length: 13 amino acids. In germline, CDR1 is SEHNR, CDR2 FQNEAQ (reference sequence). The CDR3: CASSRPGGDGYTF. The CDR3 DNA is TGTGCCAGCAGCCGCCCGGGCGGGGATGGCTACACCTTC.

The chain has TRBV4-1 and TRBJ2-1, with 14 bases identical to TRBD2. CDR1 and CDR2 (germline): MGHRA, YSYEKL. Trimming removed 1 base from V and 6 bases from J; junction bases left unmatched: 5. The CDR3 has 17 amino acids. CDR3 sequence: CASSQGRLAGGVNEQFF. The CDR3, as DNA: TGCGCCAGCAGCCAAGGTAGACTAGCGGGAGGGGTCAATGAGCAGTTCTTC.

The chain recombines TRBV29-1 with TRBJ2-7; possible D gene TRBD1, 6 bases. V shed 5 bases and J shed 4 bases, with 18 bases lying between them. Germline V lookup: CDR1 SQVTM, CDR2 ANQGSEA. The CDR3 runs to 14 residues. CDR3 sequence reads: CSVPRGKGGYEQYF. The CDR3 DNA follows: TGCAGCGTTCCCCGGGGAAAAGGGGGTTACGAGCAGTACTTC.